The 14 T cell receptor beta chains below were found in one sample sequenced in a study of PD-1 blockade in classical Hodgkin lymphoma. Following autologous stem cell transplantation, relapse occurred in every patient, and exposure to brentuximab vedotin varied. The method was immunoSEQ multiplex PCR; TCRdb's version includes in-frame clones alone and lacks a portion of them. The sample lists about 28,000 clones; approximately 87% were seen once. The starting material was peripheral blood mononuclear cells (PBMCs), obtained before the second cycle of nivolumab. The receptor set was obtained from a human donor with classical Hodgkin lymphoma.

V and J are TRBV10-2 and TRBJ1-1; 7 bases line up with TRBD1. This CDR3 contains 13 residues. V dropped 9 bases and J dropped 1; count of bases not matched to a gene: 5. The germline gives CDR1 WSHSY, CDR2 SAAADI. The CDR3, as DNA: TGCGCCAGTCAGACAGGGTCGAACACTGAAGCTTTCTTT. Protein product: CASQTGSNTEAFF.

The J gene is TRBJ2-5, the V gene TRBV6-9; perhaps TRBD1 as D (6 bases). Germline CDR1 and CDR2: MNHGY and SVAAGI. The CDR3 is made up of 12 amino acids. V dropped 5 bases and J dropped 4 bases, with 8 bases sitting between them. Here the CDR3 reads CASSTGLETQYF. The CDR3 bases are TGTGCCAGCAGTACAGGGTTAGAGACCCAGTACTTC.

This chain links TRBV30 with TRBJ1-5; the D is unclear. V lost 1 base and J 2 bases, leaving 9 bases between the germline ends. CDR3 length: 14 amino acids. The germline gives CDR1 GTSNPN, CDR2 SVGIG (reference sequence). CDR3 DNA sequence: TGTGCCTGGAGTGCAACCATCGGCAATCAGCCCCAGCATTTT. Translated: CAWSATIGNQPQHF.

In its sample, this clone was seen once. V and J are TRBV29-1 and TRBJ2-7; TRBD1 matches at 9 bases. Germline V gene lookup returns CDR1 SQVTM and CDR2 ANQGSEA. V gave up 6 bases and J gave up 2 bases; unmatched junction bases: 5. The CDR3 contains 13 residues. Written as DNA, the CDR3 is TGCAGCGTCCGGGACAGGGCTCCCTACGAGCAGTACGTC. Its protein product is CSVRDRAPYEQYV.

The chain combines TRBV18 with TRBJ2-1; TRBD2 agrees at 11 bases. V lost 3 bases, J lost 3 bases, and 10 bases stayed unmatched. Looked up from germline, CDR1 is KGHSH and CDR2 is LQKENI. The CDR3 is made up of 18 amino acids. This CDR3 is CASSPLAGGQIHYNEQFF. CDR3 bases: TGTGCCAGCTCACCCCTAGCGGGAGGCCAGATTCACTACAATGAGCAGTTCTTC.

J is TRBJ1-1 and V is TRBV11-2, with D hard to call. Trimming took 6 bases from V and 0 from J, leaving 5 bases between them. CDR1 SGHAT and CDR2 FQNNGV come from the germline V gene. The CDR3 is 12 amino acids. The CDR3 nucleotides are TGTGCCAGCAGTTCTATGAACACTGAAGCTTTCTTT. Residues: CASSSMNTEAFF.

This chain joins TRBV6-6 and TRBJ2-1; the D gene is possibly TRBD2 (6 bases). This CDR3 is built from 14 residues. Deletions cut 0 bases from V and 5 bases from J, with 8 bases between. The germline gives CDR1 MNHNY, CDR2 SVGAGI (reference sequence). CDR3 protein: CASSYSGGHNEQFF. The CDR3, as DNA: TGTGCCAGCAGTTACTCGGGAGGTCACAATGAGCAGTTCTTC.

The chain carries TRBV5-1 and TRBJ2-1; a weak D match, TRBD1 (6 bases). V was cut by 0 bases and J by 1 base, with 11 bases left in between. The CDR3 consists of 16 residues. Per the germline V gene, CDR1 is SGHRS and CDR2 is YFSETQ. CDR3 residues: CASSLVGARSYNEQFF. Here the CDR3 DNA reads TGCGCCAGCAGCTTGGTGGGGGCCAGGTCCTACAATGAGCAGTTCTTC.

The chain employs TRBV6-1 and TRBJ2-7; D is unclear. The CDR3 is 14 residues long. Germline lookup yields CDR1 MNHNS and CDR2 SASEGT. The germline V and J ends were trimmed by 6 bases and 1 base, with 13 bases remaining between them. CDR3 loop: CASSGLRKSYEQYF. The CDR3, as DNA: TGTGCCAGCAGCGGCCTTCGGAAGTCCTACGAGCAGTACTTC.

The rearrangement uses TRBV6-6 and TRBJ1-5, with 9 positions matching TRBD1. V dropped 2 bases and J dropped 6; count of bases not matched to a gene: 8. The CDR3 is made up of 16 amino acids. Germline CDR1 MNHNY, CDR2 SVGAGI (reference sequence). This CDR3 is CASSYLGTGFTQPQHF. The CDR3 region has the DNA TGTGCCAGCAGTTACCTCGGGACAGGGTTTACTCAGCCCCAGCATTTT.

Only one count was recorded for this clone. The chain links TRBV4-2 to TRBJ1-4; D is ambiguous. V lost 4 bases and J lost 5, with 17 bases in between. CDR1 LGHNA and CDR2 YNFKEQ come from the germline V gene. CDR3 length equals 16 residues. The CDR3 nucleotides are TGTGCCAGCAGCCCTCCACATTTGACAAAGAATGAAAAACTGTTTTTT. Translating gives CASSPPHLTKNEKLFF.

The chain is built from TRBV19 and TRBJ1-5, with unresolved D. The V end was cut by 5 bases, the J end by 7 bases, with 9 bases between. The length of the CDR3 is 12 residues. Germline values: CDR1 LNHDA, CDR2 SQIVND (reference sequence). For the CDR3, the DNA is TGTGCCAGTAGTTCCTTCGTGCAGCCCCAGCATTTT. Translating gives CASSSFVQPQHF.

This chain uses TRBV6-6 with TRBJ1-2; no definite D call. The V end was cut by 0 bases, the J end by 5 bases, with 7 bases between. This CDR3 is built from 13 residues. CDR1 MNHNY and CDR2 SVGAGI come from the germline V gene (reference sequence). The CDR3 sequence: CASSYSLEYGYTF. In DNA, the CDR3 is TGTGCCAGCAGTTACTCATTAGAGTATGGCTACACCTTC.

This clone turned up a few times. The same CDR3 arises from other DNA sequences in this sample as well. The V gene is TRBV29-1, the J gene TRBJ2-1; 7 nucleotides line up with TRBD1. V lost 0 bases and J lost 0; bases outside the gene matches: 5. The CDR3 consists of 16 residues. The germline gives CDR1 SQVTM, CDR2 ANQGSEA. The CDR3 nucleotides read TGCAGCGTTGAAGATCCGGGACAGAGCTCCTACAATGAGCAGTTCTTC. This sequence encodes CSVEDPGQSSYNEQFF.